This record looks at one TCR beta chain sequence and its context. Germline V gene sequence: CDR1 LNHNV, CDR2 YYDKDF (reference sequence). This CDR3 is 15 amino acids long. After removal of 1 base from V and 6 bases from J, the junction contained 3 bases not matched to a gene. The data are from a study of T cell responses to AZD1222 COVID-19 vaccine. Clones were read by immunoSEQ multiplex PCR, and TCRdb kept only the in-frame ones, dropping some. The sample consists of 90,000 to 150,000 clones, nearly 90% of them appearing once. The chain carries TRBV15 and TRBJ1-5, with TRBD1 identical over 10 bases. This clonotype originated in an adult in good health. The input for sequencing was peripheral blood, taken on day 0 of AZD1222 vaccination. The CDR3 nucleotides read TGTGCCACCAGCAGAGGGGACAGGGGAATTCAGCCCCAGCATTTT. It specifies CATSRGDRGIQPQHF.